The entry that follows covers one T cell receptor beta chain sequence. This sequence may be a read error, since a much larger clone differs from it by one base. A constant-region primer primed TCR beta cDNA synthesis from 450 to 550 ng of total RNA. Three rounds of nested multiplex PCR with slightly modified ARM-PCR produced TCR beta libraries. Use of TRBV1-TRBV30 forward primers with a C-beta reverse primer characterized the first two PCR rounds, which lasted about 9 cycles each. Via MiXCR, TCRdb re-called the multiplex PCR reads, giving one row per CDR3 protein. The sample yields about 330,000 distinct CDR3 sequences, approximately 64% seen once. The source of the sample is a study of tumor-infiltrating lymphocytes in primary liver carcinoma. CDR3 length: 17 residues. Per germline, CDR1 MGHRA and CDR2 YSYEKL. Blood RNA came from unsorted whole blood; germline DNA was also extracted.

Input material: peripheral blood. The V and J genes are TRBV4-1 and TRBJ2-3, with TRBD2 identical over 12 bases. This TCR derives from a man between 40 and 49 years old with primary liver carcinoma and hepatitis B virus infection. CDR3 residues: CTSSQATSGSWSDTQYF. In DNA form, the CDR3 reads TGCACCAGCAGCCAAGCGACTAGCGGGAGCTGGTCAGATACGCAGTATTTT.